This T cell receptor beta chain appears in the sequencing data of a study of Ad26.COV2.S vaccination and SARS-CoV-2 variants. Whole-study context: COV1001, an Ad26.COV2.S trial, supplied this vaccine-arm donor.

General study results and limits: Breadth of non-spike TCRs did not differ between vaccinees and placebo recipients.

The treatment denotes: around 19 received Ad26.COV2.S at low or high dose, single or two shots; roughly five received placebo; per-sample allocation not given. Specimen acquisition occurred on day 63 following the initial vaccine or placebo injection. In Boston, the donor was an adult between 18-55 years of age. This clone was seen just once. Its antigen is unknown. This CDR3 has 15 amino acids. Germline CDR1 reads MNHEY; CDR2 reads SMNVEV (reference sequence). V was clipped by 2 bases and J by 2 bases, with 10 bases between them. The repertoire was sequenced with immunoSEQ multiplex PCR; TCRdb's copy has only in-frame clones and lacks some. The sample records some 340,000 clones, 70% to 90% being singletons.

The receptor's source is a person aged 18-60 years who received the Ad26.COV2.S COVID-19 vaccine or a placebo. The input for sequencing was peripheral blood, taken in a trial of Ad26.COV2.S vaccine versus placebo. The V call is TRBV27, the J call TRBJ1-3; possible D gene TRBD1, 5 bases. In DNA, the CDR3 is TGTGCCAGCAGTTTAGGGGGGGTGGCTGGAAACACCATATATTTT. The encoded protein is CASSLGGVAGNTIYF.